This TCR beta chain stems from a study of CD8 T cells in Susac syndrome. Reverse transcription of about 0.5 to 1 ug RNA used random hexamers. TCRdb itself ran the immunoSEQ multiplex PCR reads through MiXCR, one entry per CDR3 protein. The repertoire holds 150,000 to 200,000 distinct CDR3 sequences, with about 92% as singletons. This TCR was sampled from a human donor in good health. Sequenced sample: CD4+ T cells from PBMCs.

In DNA form, the CDR3 reads TGCGCCAGCAGCTTGGAGGGGGTACCCTACAATGAGCAGTTCTTC. Translated: CASSLEGVPYNEQFF. The V gene is TRBV5-1, the J gene TRBJ2-1, with TRBD1 as a possible D gene (6 bases). This CDR3 region has 15 residues. The germline V and J ends were trimmed by 0 bases and 2 bases, with 9 bases remaining between them. The germline V gene has CDR1 SGHRS and CDR2 YFSETQ.